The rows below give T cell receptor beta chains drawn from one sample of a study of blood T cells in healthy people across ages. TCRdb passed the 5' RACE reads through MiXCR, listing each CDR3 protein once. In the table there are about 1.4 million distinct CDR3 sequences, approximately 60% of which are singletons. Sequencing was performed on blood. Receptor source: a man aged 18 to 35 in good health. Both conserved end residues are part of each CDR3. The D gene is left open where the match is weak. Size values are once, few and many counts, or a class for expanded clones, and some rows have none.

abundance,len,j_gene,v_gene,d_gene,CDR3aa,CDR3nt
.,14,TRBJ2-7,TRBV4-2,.,CASSQNRGGYEQYF,TGTGCCAGCAGCCAGAACAGGGGAGGCTACGAGCAGTACTTC
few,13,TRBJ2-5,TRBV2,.,CASNIGVQETQYF,TGTGCCAGCAATATTGGAGTCCAAGAGACCCAGTACTTC
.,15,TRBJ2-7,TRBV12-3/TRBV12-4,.,CASSPTSGSFPEQYF,TGTGCCAGCAGTCCGACGTCAGGGTCCTTTCCCGAGCAGTACTTC
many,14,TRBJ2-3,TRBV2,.,CATTGSGATDTQYF,TGTGCCACTACTGGATCGGGGGCCACAGATACGCAGTATTTT
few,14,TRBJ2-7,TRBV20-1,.,CSASHQGPSYEQYF,TGCAGTGCTAGTCATCAGGGCCCCTCCTACGAGCAGTACTTC
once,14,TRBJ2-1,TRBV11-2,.,CASSLDAAYNEQFF,TGTGCCAGCAGCTTAGACGCAGCCTACAATGAGCAGTTCTTC
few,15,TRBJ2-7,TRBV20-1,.,CSAISGSGSSYEQYF,TGCAGTGCCATCTCTGGTAGCGGATCCTCCTACGAGCAGTACTTC
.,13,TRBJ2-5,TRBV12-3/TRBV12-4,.,CACSFWQEETQYF,TGTGCCTGCAGTTTTTGGCAGGAAGAGACCCAGTACTTC
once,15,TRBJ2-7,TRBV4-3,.,CASSQEAILTYEQYF,TGCGCCAGCAGCCAAGAGGCAATCCTCACCTACGAGCAGTACTTC
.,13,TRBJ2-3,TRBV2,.,CASKPRDGDTQYF,TGTGCCAGCAAGCCCAGGGATGGAGATACGCAGTATTTT
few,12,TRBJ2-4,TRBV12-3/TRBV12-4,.,CASTLGKNIQYF,TGTGCCAGCACCCTTGGAAAAAACATTCAGTACTTC
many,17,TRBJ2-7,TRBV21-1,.,CASSNQRFNRGTYEQYF,TGTGCCAGCAGCAATCAAAGGTTTAACAGGGGTACCTACGAGCAGTACTTC
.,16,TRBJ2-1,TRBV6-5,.,CASSYSPGTKINEQFF,TGTGCCAGCAGTTACTCCCCCGGGACGAAAATCAATGAGCAGTTCTTC
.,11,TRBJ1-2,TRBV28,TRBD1,CVGQGVEGYTF,TGTGTGGGGCAGGGGGTAGAGGGCTACACCTTC
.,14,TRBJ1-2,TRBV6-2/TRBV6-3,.,CASSPGTILDGYTF,TGTGCCAGCAGCCCCGGGACAATTTTGGATGGCTACACCTTC
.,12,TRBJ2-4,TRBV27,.,CVTGRTGLTQYF,TGTGTCACCGGAAGAACGGGACTCACGCAGTACTTC
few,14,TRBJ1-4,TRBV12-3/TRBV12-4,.,CASSLREGGEKLFF,TGTGCCAGCAGCCTCCGGGAAGGAGGCGAAAAACTGTTTTTT
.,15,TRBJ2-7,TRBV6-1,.,CASSAGQGWTYEQYF,TGTGCCAGCAGTGCAGGGCAGGGGTGGACCTACGAGCAGTACTTC
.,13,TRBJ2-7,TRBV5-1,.,CASSSDGLGEQYF,TGCGCCAGCAGCTCGGACGGACTCGGCGAGCAGTACTTC
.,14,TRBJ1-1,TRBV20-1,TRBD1,CSASNRGLGTEAFF,TGCAGTGCTAGTAACAGGGGGCTGGGGACTGAAGCTTTCTTT
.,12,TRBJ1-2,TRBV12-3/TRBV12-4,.,CASSNGVEGYTF,TGTGCCAGCAGCAATGGGGTTGAGGGCTACACCTTC
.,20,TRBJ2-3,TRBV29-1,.,CSVGAHLTSTATPSTDTQYF,TGCAGCGTTGGGGCCCACCTAACTTCCACAGCAACCCCTAGCACAGATACGCAGTATTTT
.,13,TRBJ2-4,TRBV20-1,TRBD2,CSPGGLAERSQYF,TGCAGTCCGGGGGGACTAGCGGAGAGGTCCCAGTACTTC
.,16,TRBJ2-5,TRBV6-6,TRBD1,CASSYLDRGPGETQYF,TGTGCCAGCAGTTACTTGGACAGGGGGCCGGGCGAGACCCAGTACTTC
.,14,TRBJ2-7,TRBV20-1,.,CSARGGFESYEQYF,TGCAGTGCTAGAGGCGGGTTCGAATCCTACGAGCAGTACTTC
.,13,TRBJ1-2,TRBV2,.,CASSGKAFYGYTF,TGTGCCAGCAGTGGGAAGGCATTCTATGGCTACACCTTC
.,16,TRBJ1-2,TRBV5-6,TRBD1,CASSFSGQDHIYGYTF,TGTGCCAGCAGCTTTTCTGGACAGGACCACATCTATGGCTACACCTTC
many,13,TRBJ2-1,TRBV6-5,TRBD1,CASTGTGRNEQFF,TGTGCCAGCACTGGGACAGGGCGCAATGAGCAGTTCTTC
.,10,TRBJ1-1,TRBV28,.,CATRKLEAFF,TGTGCCACACGAAAGCTGGAAGCTTTCTTT
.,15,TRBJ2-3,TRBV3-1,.,CASSQLGRYTDTQYF,TGTGCCAGCAGCCAATTAGGGCGGTACACAGATACGCAGTATTTT
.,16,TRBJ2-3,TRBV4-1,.,CASSQIRLGFTDTQYF,TGCGCCAGCAGCCAAATTAGGCTGGGGTTCACAGATACGCAGTATTTT
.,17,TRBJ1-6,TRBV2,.,CASSEGVNSPGNSPLHF,TGTGCCAGCAGTGAAGGCGTTAACTCCCCGGGGAATTCACCCCTCCACTTT
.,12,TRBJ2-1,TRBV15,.,CATSNGKGEQFF,TGTGCCACCAGTAATGGGAAGGGTGAGCAGTTCTTC
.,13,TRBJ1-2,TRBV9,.,CASSVEADYGYTF,TGTGCCAGCAGCGTAGAGGCAGACTATGGCTACACCTTC
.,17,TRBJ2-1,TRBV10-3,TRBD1,CAISDPLSGQASNEQFF,TGTGCCATCAGTGACCCCTTATCGGGACAGGCGAGCAATGAGCAGTTCTTC
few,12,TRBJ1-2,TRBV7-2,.,CASSPPGYGYTF,TGTGCCAGCAGCCCCCCGGGGTATGGCTACACCTTC
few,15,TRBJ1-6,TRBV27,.,CASSLYRLPNSPLHF,TGTGCCAGCAGTTTATACAGGCTACCTAATTCACCCCTCCACTTT
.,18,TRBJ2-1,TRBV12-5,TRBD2,CASGLVPQGGISYNEQFF,TGTGCTAGTGGTTTGGTACCCCAGGGAGGGATCTCCTACAATGAGCAGTTCTTC
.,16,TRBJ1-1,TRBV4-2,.,CASSQDGPGDGTEAFF,TGTGCCAGCAGCCAAGACGGTCCGGGGGATGGCACTGAAGCTTTCTTT
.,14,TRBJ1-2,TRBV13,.,CASSLYRGEYGYTF,TGTGCCAGCTCCCTCTATAGGGGGGAATATGGCTACACCTTC
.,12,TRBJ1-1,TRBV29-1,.,CSVEAGGTEAFF,TGCAGCGTTGAGGCCGGGGGCACTGAAGCTTTCTTT
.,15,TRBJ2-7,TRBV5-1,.,CASGTLGGPSYEQYF,TGCGCCAGCGGGACGCTCGGAGGCCCCTCCTACGAGCAGTACTTC
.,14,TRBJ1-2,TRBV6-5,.,CASSYSGGQDGYTF,TGTGCCAGCAGTTACTCCGGGGGGCAGGATGGCTACACCTTC
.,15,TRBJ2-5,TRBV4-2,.,CASSPIYSYQETQYF,TGTGCCAGCAGCCCGATTTACAGCTACCAAGAGACCCAGTACTTC
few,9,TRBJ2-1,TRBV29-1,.,CSVEREQFF,TGCAGCGTTGAGAGGGAGCAGTTCTTC
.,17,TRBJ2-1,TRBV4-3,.,CASSQDLLGGRRNEQFF,TGCGCCAGCAGCCAAGATTTGCTAGGTGGGAGGCGTAATGAGCAGTTCTTC
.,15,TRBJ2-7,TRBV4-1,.,CASSQDRTSPREQYF,TGCGCCAGCAGCCAAGATAGGACATCCCCCCGCGAGCAGTACTTC
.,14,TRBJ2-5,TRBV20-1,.,CSASDYLGDETQYF,TGCAGTGCTAGTGACTACCTCGGTGATGAGACCCAGTACTTC
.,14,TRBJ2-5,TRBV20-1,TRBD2,CSALAGGVQETQYF,TGCAGTGCTCTAGCGGGAGGGGTTCAAGAGACCCAGTACTTC